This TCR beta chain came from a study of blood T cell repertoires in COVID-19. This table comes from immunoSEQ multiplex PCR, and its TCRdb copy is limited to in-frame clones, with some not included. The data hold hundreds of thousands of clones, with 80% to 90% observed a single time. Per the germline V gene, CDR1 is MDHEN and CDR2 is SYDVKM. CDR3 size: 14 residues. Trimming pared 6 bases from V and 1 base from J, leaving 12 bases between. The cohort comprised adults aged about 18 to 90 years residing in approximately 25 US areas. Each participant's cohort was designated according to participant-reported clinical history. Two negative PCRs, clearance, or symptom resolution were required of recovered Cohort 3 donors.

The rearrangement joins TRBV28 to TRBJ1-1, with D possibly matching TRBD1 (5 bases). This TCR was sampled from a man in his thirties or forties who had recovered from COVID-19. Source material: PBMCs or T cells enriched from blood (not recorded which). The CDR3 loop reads CASRLGGENTEAFF. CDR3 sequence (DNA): TGTGCCAGCAGGTTGGGGGGAGAGAACACTGAAGCTTTCTTT.